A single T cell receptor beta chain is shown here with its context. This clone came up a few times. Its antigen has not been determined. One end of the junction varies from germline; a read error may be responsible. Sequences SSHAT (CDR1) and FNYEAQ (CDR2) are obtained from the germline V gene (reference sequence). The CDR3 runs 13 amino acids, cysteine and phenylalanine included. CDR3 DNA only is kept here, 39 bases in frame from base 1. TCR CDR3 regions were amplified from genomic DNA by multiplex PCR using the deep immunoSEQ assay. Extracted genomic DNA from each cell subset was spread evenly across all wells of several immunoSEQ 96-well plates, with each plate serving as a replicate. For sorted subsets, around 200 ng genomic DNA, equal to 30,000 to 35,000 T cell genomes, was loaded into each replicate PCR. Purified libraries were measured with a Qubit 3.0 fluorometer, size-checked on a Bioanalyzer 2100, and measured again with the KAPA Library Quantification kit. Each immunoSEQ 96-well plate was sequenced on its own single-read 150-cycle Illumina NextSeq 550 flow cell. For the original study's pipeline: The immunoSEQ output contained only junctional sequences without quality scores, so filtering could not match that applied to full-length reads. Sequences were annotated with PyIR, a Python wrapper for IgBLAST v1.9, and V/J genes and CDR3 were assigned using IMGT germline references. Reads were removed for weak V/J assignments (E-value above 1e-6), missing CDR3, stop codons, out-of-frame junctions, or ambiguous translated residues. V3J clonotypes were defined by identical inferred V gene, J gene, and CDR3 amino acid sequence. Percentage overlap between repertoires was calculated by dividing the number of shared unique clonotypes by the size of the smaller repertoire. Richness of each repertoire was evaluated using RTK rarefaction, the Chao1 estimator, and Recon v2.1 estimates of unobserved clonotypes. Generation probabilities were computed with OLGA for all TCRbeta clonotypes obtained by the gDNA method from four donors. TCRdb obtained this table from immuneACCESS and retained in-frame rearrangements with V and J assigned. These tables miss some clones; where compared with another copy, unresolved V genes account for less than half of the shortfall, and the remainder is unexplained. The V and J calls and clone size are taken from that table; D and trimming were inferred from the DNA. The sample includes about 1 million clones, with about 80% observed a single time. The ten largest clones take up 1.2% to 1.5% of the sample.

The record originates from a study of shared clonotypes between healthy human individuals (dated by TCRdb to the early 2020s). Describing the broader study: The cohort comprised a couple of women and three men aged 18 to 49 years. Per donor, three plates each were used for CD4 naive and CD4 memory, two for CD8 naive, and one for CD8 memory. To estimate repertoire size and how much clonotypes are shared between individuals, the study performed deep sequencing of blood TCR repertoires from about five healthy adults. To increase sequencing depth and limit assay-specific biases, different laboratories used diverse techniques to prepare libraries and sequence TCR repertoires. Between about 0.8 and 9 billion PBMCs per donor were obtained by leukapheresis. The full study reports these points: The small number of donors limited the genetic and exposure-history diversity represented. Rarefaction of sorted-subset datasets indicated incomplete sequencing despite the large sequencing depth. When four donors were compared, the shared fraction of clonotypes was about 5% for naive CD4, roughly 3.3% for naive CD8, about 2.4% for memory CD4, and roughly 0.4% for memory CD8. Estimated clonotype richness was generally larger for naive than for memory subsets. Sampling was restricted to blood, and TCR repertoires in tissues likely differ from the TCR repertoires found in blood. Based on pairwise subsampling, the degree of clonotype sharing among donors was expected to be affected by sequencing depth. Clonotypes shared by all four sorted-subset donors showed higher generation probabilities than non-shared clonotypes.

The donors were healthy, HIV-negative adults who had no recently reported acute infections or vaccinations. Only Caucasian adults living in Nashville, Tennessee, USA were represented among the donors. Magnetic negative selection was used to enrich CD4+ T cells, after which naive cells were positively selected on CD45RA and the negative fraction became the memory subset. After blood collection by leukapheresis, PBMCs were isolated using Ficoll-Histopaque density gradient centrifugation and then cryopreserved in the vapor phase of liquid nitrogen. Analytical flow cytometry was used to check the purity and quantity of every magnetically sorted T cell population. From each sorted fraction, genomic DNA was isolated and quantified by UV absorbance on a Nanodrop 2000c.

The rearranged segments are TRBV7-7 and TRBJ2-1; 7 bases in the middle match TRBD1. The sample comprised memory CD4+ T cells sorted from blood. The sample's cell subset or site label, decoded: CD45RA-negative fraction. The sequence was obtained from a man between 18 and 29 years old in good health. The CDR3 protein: CASSTGQLNEQFF. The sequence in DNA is TGTGCTAGCAGCACGGGACAGCTCAATGAGCAGTTCTTC.